The 13 T cell receptor beta chains below were found in one sample sequenced in a study of blood T cell repertoires in COVID-19. The data were produced by immunoSEQ multiplex PCR, yet TCRdb's version contains in-frame clones alone and is incomplete. The sample holds 220,000 or so clones, 85% to 90% seen once. Sequenced: PBMCs or T cells enriched from blood (not recorded which). These receptor sequences come from a young man who had been exposed to COVID-19.

This chain joins TRBV4-1 and TRBJ2-7; TRBD1 aligns across 8 bases. Unmatched junction bases numbered 14, after V lost 1 base and J lost 3 bases. This CDR3 has 18 residues. Germline lookup yields CDR1 MGHRA and CDR2 YSYEKL. The CDR3 nucleotides are TGCGCCAGCAGCCAAGTTGCCCCCCCGAGGACAGGGATCTACGAGCAGTACTTC. Encoded protein: CASSQVAPPRTGIYEQYF.

The V gene is TRBV20-1, the J gene TRBJ2-3, with 9 bases lining up with TRBD2. Germline V gives CDR1 DFQATT, CDR2 SNEGSKA (reference sequence). Trimming at V came to 3 bases and at J to 0 bases, leaving 7 bases not matched to a gene. This CDR3 has 16 amino acids. CDR3 sequence: CSASLAGGPSTDTQYF. The CDR3 nucleotides are TGCAGTGCTAGTTTGGCGGGGGGGCCAAGCACAGATACGCAGTATTTT.

This sequence joins TRBV6-6 and TRBJ1-2; TRBD1 aligns across 7 bases. Trimming removed 4 bases from V and 7 bases from J; junction bases left unmatched: 3. CDR1 MNHNY and CDR2 SVGAGI come from the germline V gene (reference sequence). The length of the CDR3 is 12 residues. CDR3 protein: CASSWDSRGYTF. CDR3 coding DNA: TGTGCCAGCAGTTGGGACAGCCGTGGCTACACCTTC.

This chain joins TRBV2 and TRBJ2-2; possibly TRBD1 for D (6 bases). CDR3 length: 14 amino acids. Germline V gene sequence: CDR1 SNHLY, CDR2 FYNNEI. Trimming shortened V by 4 bases and J by 6 bases, and 12 bases separated the two germline ends. Here the CDR3 DNA reads TGTGCCAGCAGTGTGGAACAGGGAGCCGGGGAGCTGTTTTTT. As protein: CASSVEQGAGELFF.

V usage is TRBV5-1 and J usage is TRBJ1-1; D may be TRBD1 (6 bases). V gave up 0 bases and J gave up 4 bases, with 13 bases separating them. The germline V gene has CDR1 SGHRS and CDR2 YFSETQ. This CDR3 contains 15 residues. The CDR3 loop reads CASSLVAGAATEAFF. The CDR3 DNA reads as TGCGCCAGCAGCTTGGTGGCGGGGGCTGCCACTGAAGCTTTCTTT.

This chain uses TRBV6-5 with TRBJ1-1; D is unclear. Germline V gives CDR1 MNHEY, CDR2 SVGAGI. This CDR3 has 14 residues. Between the trimmed V and J ends, which lost 2 bases and 5 bases, there was a span of 12 bases. This CDR3 reads CASSYELGRTEAFF. The CDR3 nucleotides read TGTGCCAGCAGTTACGAACTAGGGCGGACTGAAGCTTTCTTT.

The chain joins TRBV29-1 to TRBJ2-2; D remains unclear. Germline-derived CDR1 and CDR2 are SQVTM and ANQGSEA. Trimming removed 5 bases from V and 5 bases from J, with 12 bases in between. The CDR3 has 13 residues. DNA of the CDR3: TGCAGCGTTTTGGTGCGCAGGACCGGGGAGCTGTTTTTT. Protein sequence: CSVLVRRTGELFF.

V gene TRBV7-9 combines with J gene TRBJ1-5; D remains ambiguous. Germline loops: CDR1 SEHNR, CDR2 FQNEAQ (reference sequence). The V end was cut by 1 base, the J end by 1 base, with 11 bases between. This CDR3 is built from 16 residues. The CDR3 DNA reads TGTGCCAGCAGCTTAGTGGCGGCGAAAAGCAATCAGCCCCAGCATTTT. It specifies CASSLVAAKSNQPQHF.

The chain combines TRBV7-2 with TRBJ2-7; 9 bases match TRBD1. In germline, CDR1 is SGHTA, CDR2 FQGNSA. The CDR3 is 14 amino acids. V dropped 7 bases and J dropped 3; count of bases not matched to a gene: 7. CDR3 bases: TGTGCCAGCACCTTTTGGACAGGGGACTACGAGCAGTACTTC. Its protein product is CASTFWTGDYEQYF.

The chain's CDR3 is CASSLQFDEQYF. The CDR3, as DNA: TGTGCCAGCAGCTTACAGTTCGACGAGCAGTACTTC. The V and J genes are TRBV13 and TRBJ2-7; no clear D. Trimming stripped 2 bases from V and 5 bases from J, with 7 bases between. Germline values: CDR1 PRHDT, CDR2 FYEKMQ (reference sequence). This CDR3 has 12 residues.

The chain is built from TRBV9 and TRBJ2-5; possibly TRBD1 for D (6 bases). Germline V gene lookup returns CDR1 SGDLS and CDR2 YYNGEE. V lost 9 bases, J lost 5 bases, and 11 bases lay in between. The CDR3 sequence is 11 residues long. The DNA for the CDR3 is TGTGCCAAACAGGGTCGGGAGACCCAGTACTTC. Translated: CAKQGRETQYF.

The V gene is TRBV5-1, the J gene TRBJ1-1; perhaps TRBD1 as D (6 bases). V was trimmed by 7 bases and J by 2 bases, leaving 12 bases between them. Germline lookup yields CDR1 SGHRS and CDR2 YFSETQ. The CDR3 has 13 residues. Here the CDR3 reads CASGMDSNTEAFF. As DNA, the CDR3 is TGCGCCAGCGGGATGGACAGTAACACTGAAGCTTTCTTT.

The rearrangement joins TRBV18 to TRBJ1-1; TRBD1 agrees at 9 bases. From germline, CDR1 is KGHSH and CDR2 LQKENI. V lost 3 bases to trimming and J lost 1 base; unmatched junction nucleotides: 6. The CDR3 runs to 16 residues. Written as DNA, the CDR3 is TGTGCCAGCTCACCGAAACCGACAGGGGGGAACACTGAAGCTTTCTTT. This gives the protein CASSPKPTGGNTEAFF.